The following is a TCR beta chain sequence with its context. Its antigen remains unidentified. Per-nucleotide qualities are absent, and no much larger clonotype sits a single base away. The sample comes from a study of T cells after yellow fever vaccination (dated by TCRdb to the late 2010s). With respect to the entire study: Libraries from fractions with low cell numbers were prepared with the SMART-Seq v4 Ultra Low Input RNA kit. To follow T-cell clones before and after primary and booster YFV17D yellow fever vaccination, bulk TCR alpha and beta repertoires were sequenced over time. Two healthy male donors, one aged 18 to 30 and one aged 30 to 39 years, were included in the cohort. Bulk PBMC replicates and cell subsets were isolated from blood drawn at multiple timepoints before and after both primary and secondary immunization.

Summary of the overall study and its limitations: Compared with the primary T-cell response, the secondary T-cell response was faster but weaker, reaching its peak on day 5 rather than on day 15. Because the study included only a couple of donors, the extent to which the findings can be generalized is limited. After the booster, most of the clones that had expanded following primary vaccination were detected again (almost 98% of CD4 and around 90% of CD8), which suggests that memory was broadly maintained. Computational filtering was needed because FACS-sorted repertoires could contain abundant contaminating clonotypes from the bulk population. A small share of clonotypes occurred in both CD4 and CD8 compartments, likely arising from convergent recombination.

V trim: 3 bases; J trim: 5 bases; unmatched bases: 6. The CDR3 has 14 amino acids, counting the end cysteine and phenylalanine. Just the 42-base CDR3 DNA is kept, in frame starting at base 1. The germline V gene provides CDR1 SGHRS and CDR2 YFSETQ. Read against the paper, the sample's treatment or condition label means: live attenuated yellow fever vaccine strain. At each blood-draw timepoint, two biological replicates of bulk PBMCs were obtained. A standard Ficoll-Paque protocol was used to isolate PBMCs from peripheral blood. TriZol was used to extract RNA from bulk PBMCs, from CD4 and CD8 fractions, and from dextramer-positive and dextramer-negative fractions. TCR cDNA was made using 5'RACE template switching, a step that added a universal primer site and unique molecular identifiers. cDNA synthesis was primed from both the TCR alpha and TCR beta constant segments. Library amplification used two PCR steps, and the second PCR step added sample barcodes and sequencing adapters. Sequencing of libraries was done on Illumina HiSeq 2500 (2x100 bp) or NovaSeq (2x150 bp). As for the authors' bioinformatics: MIGEC was used to demultiplex reads and collapse the reads into UMI consensus sequences, and MiXCR was used for V(D)J alignment. Vaccine-responding clonotypes were identified with edgeR using replicate PBMC samples, with FDR below 0.01 and a log2 fold change above 5 up to day 15 being required. Each bulk clonotype was labeled CD4 or CD8 based on which sequenced repertoire, CD4 or CD8, contained the clonotype at higher abundance. TCRdb took the public reads, trimmed them with fastp at Q25, ran MiXCR for clone calling and kept in-frame beta chains. Rows merge per CDR3 protein into single entries with the most common DNA and genes. These V and J calls originate from TCRdb's pipeline instead of the authors' own analysis. A total of nearly 350,000 distinct CDR3 sequences appear in this sample, roughly 8.3% of them only once. The top ten hold under 20% of the sample.

This clonotype originated in a man aged 18 to 30 who received the YFV17D yellow fever vaccine. Sample: PBMCs, taken 35 to 50 days after the first yellow fever vaccination. The V gene is TRBV5-1 and the J gene is TRBJ1-1; 8 junctional bases match TRBD1. The CDR3: CASSSSTGETEAFF. At the DNA level, the sequence is TGCGCCAGCAGCTCTTCGACAGGGGAAACTGAAGCTTTCTTT.